This T cell receptor beta chain was observed in a study of cytomegalovirus exposure and HLA in healthy donors. Study-level information: The study's early data release held roughly 91 million unique TCRs from HLA-typed donors.

About this clone itself: The antigen remains undetermined.

Study results and limitations: TCR beta sequences reportedly predicted most subjects' HLA-A and HLA-B alleles accurately.

The PCR used 60 Vbeta and 13 Jbeta primers. Some clones are missing from TCRdb's copy, which holds only in-frame ones; the method was immunoSEQ multiplex PCR. The repertoire holds 150,000 to 200,000 clones, with about two thirds as singletons. Unmatched junction bases numbered 10, after V lost 0 bases and J lost 10 bases. The CDR3 covers 17 residues. Germline values: CDR1 SGHVS, CDR2 FNYEAQ. Input material: PBMCs. The J gene is TRBJ2-1, the V gene TRBV7-6; 12 bases are a match to TRBD2. The receptor's source is a man in his thirties or forties in good health and CMV-seropositive. Written as DNA, the CDR3 is TGTGCCAGCAGCTTAGCGCCTAGCGGGAGGGCCCGCCGGGAGCAGTTCTTC. Protein sequence: CASSLAPSGRARREQFF.